The 10 T cell receptor beta chains below all came from one sample that was sequenced in a study of blood T cell repertoires in COVID-19. Assay used: immunoSEQ multiplex PCR; TCRdb lists only in-frame clones, some missing. Of around 190,000 clones listed, approximately 82% are singletons. Sequencing input: peripheral blood. The receptors were gathered from a human donor in a cohort sampled during active COVID-19.

This chain links TRBV19 with TRBJ2-7; 7 positions agree with TRBD2. Germline CDR1 LNHDA, CDR2 SQIVND (reference sequence). The length of the CDR3 is 14 residues. J was trimmed by 2 bases and V by 6 bases; bases with no gene match: 7. The CDR3 DNA reads as TGTGCCAGTAGGCCAAGAGCGGGACCCTACGAGCAGTACTTC. Its protein product is CASRPRAGPYEQYF.

This clone was counted a single time. This chain uses TRBV2 with TRBJ2-3, with 9 positions matching TRBD1. The CDR3 consists of 16 residues. V shed 6 bases and J 1 base; nucleotides not matched to a gene: 8. Germline lookup yields CDR1 SNHLY and CDR2 FYNNEI. DNA for the CDR3: TGTGCCAGCAGGGACTGGGGGACAGGGCGCACAGATACGCAGTATTTT. It encodes CASRDWGTGRTDTQYF.

This clone was detected a few times. The chain recombines TRBV2 with TRBJ2-2; 7 bases are shared with TRBD2. CDR1 is SNHLY and CDR2 is FYNNEI in the germline V gene. The CDR3 spans 15 residues. J gave up 1 base and V 4 bases, and 3 bases lay outside the gene matches. CDR3 nucleotides: TGTGCCAGCAGTGGGCGCGGGAGGAACACCGGGGAGCTGTTTTTT. Amino acid sequence: CASSGRGRNTGELFF.

This rearrangement joins TRBV15 to TRBJ1-1; 7 positions agree with TRBD1. Trimming took 7 bases from V and 0 from J; bases not matched to a gene: 5. CDR1 and CDR2 from the germline V gene are LNHNV and YYDKDF (reference sequence). The CDR3 sequence is 14 residues long. In DNA form, the CDR3 reads TGTGCCACCAAAGCTAGGGGGCTGAACACTGAAGCTTTCTTT. Its protein product is CATKARGLNTEAFF.

V and J are TRBV28 and TRBJ2-7, with a weak D call TRBD1 (7 bases). There are 15 residues in the CDR3. V lost 5 bases and J lost 3, with 17 bases in between. Germline CDR1 reads MDHEN; CDR2 reads SYDVKM. The CDR3 reads CASSPGGTENYEQYF. Here the CDR3 DNA reads TGTGCCAGCAGTCCAGGAGGGACAGAGAACTACGAGCAGTACTTC.

The chain carries TRBV15 and TRBJ2-1, with D perhaps TRBD2 (7 bases). The CDR3 is made up of 14 amino acids. Germline values: CDR1 LNHNV, CDR2 YYDKDF (reference sequence). V lost 8 bases and J 0 bases, leaving 11 bases between the germline ends. The CDR3 spells CATQGGGSYNEQFF. The CDR3 DNA reads as TGTGCCACCCAAGGGGGGGGCTCCTACAATGAGCAGTTCTTC. The full variable domain, in which reference TRBV15 and TRBJ2-1 provide the parts outside the CDR3, is DAMVIQNPRYQVTQFGKPVTLSCSQTLNHNVMYWYQQKSSQAPKLLFHYYDKDFNNEADTPDNFQSRRPNTSFCFLDIRSPGLGDTAMYLCATQGGGSYNEQFFGPGTRLTVL.

The J gene is TRBJ1-1, the V gene TRBV30; TRBD1 matches 7 bases. J gave up 4 bases and V 2 bases, and 4 bases lay outside the gene matches. The CDR3 sequence is 13 residues long. CDR1 and CDR2 from the germline V gene are GTSNPN and SVGIG (reference sequence). The CDR3 region has the DNA TGTGCCTGGAGTAGGGGGCGGGTCACTGAAGCTTTCTTT. Its protein is CAWSRGRVTEAFF.

J is TRBJ2-1 and V is TRBV27; a weak D match, TRBD1 (6 bases). V was shortened by 5 bases and J by 5 bases, with 19 bases between the two germline ends. Germline V gene lookup returns CDR1 MNHEY and CDR2 SMNVEV (reference sequence). The CDR3 totals 16 residues. CDR3 DNA: TGTGCCAGCAGTCAAGAACGACCGGACAGACACAATGAGCAGTTCTTC. Protein: CASSQERPDRHNEQFF.

The chain recombines TRBV5-5 with TRBJ1-1; no definite D call. The CDR3 runs 18 residues. V lost 3 bases and J lost 0, with 21 bases in between. Looked up from germline, CDR1 is SGHKS and CDR2 is YYEKEE (reference sequence). CDR3 bases: TGTGCCAGCAGCTCAGAAGGGAGGTCGAGCGGTCTGAACACTGAAGCTTTCTTT. Amino acids: CASSSEGRSSGLNTEAFF. The full variable domain, completed using reference TRBV5-5 and TRBJ1-1, is DAGVTQSPTHLIKTRGQQVTLRCSPISGHKSVSWYQQVLGQGPQFIFQYYEKEERGRGNFPDRFSARQFPNYSSELNVNALLLGDSALYLCASSSEGRSSGLNTEAFFGQGTRLTVV.

V gene TRBV7-9 combines with J gene TRBJ1-6; D uncertain. V lost 1 base, J lost 10 bases, and 8 bases lay in between. This CDR3 spans 13 amino acids. CDR1 and CDR2 (germline): SEHNR, FQNEAQ (reference sequence). CDR3 sequence (DNA): TGTGCCAGCAGCTTAGATCAAGCCTCACCCCTCCACTTT. Translation: CASSLDQASPLHF.